These 28 T cell receptor beta chains were sequenced from one sample in a study of T-cell memory formation after mild COVID-19. TCRdb reprocessed the 5' RACE reads with MiXCR, giving one entry per CDR3 protein. Altogether roughly 500,000 distinct CDR3 sequences are present, around 20% being singletons, with the ten largest covering roughly an eighth. The specimen sequenced was PBMCs or a T cell subset sorted from them (not recorded which). The receptors were gathered from an adult woman who had mild COVID-19 (a few samples of this study predate the infection). Cell type and time point are not known.

This clonotype turned up a few times. The DNA of the CDR3 is TGCGCCAGCAGCCTGGAAAGGCCAAACCAAGAGACCCAGTACTTC. It translates to CASSLERPNQETQYF. V gene TRBV5-1 combines with J gene TRBJ2-5; D gene unclear. CDR1 and CDR2 from the germline V gene are SGHRS and YFSETQ. Trimming shortened V by 4 bases and J by 0 bases, and 13 bases separated the two germline ends. The CDR3 consists of 15 residues.

This clonotype occurred many times. V usage is TRBV5-1 and J usage is TRBJ2-3; either TRBD1 or TRBD2 may supply D (5 bases each). This CDR3 has 14 residues. V was pared by 3 bases and J by 0 bases, with 8 bases between. CDR1 SGHRS and CDR2 YFSETQ come from the germline V gene. The CDR3, as DNA: TGCGCCAGCAGCTCCCGGGACAGCACAGATACGCAGTATTTT. It codes for CASSSRDSTDTQYF. Full variable domain (rest looked up from reference TRBV5-1 and TRBJ2-3): KAGVTQTPRYLIKTRGQQVTLSCSPISGHRSVSWYQQTPGQGLQFLFEYFSETQRNKGNFPGRFSGRQFSNSRSEMNVSTLELGDSALYLCASSSRDSTDTQYFGPGTRLTVL.

The chain carries TRBV9 and TRBJ2-1; 8 bases agree with TRBD1. The germline gives CDR1 SGDLS, CDR2 YYNGEE. This CDR3 is built from 16 residues. The ends lost 3 bases at V and 3 bases at J; junction bases unmatched: 8. As DNA, the CDR3 is TGTGCCAGCAGCGGTCCTTGGACAGGGAGCTACAATGAGCAGTTCTTC. Protein product: CASSGPWTGSYNEQFF.

The chain combines TRBV20-1 with TRBJ1-5, with 7 bases matching TRBD1. The V segment lost 5 bases and the J segment 5 bases; nucleotides outside the gene matches: 12. CDR3 length: 15 residues. Germline V lookup: CDR1 DFQATT, CDR2 SNEGSKA (reference sequence). This CDR3 is CSAQHLTGFDQPQHF. The CDR3, as DNA: TGCAGTGCTCAACATTTGACAGGGTTCGATCAGCCCCAGCATTTT.

The chain has TRBV11-2 and TRBJ2-1, with 10 bases matching TRBD2. Per the germline V gene, CDR1 is SGHAT and CDR2 is FQNNGV. The trim removed 2 bases at V and 3 bases at J, leaving 7 bases unmatched. The CDR3 contains 17 residues. The DNA for the CDR3 is TGTGCCAGCAGCTTACAGAGCGGGAGGGGAATCTACAATGAGCAGTTCTTC. Residues: CASSLQSGRGIYNEQFF.

The J gene is TRBJ2-5, the V gene TRBV5-1, with 13 nucleotides matching TRBD2. Germline CDR1 and CDR2: SGHRS and YFSETQ. V dropped 0 bases and J dropped 4; count of bases not matched to a gene: 9. The CDR3 covers 18 residues. This chain's CDR3 is CASSLVVRTSGSGETQYF. The CDR3 nucleotides read TGCGCCAGCAGCTTGGTGGTCCGGACTAGCGGGAGTGGAGAGACCCAGTACTTC.

A few counts support this clonotype. The chain couples TRBV27 to TRBJ2-7; a weak D match, TRBD1 (5 bases). Trimming took off 3 bases at V and 11 bases at J, with 14 bases between the two ends. The CDR3 is 12 amino acids. CDR1 MNHEY and CDR2 SMNVEV come from the germline V gene (reference sequence). The CDR3 spells CASSFNQGDKYF. In nucleotides, the CDR3 is TGTGCCAGCAGTTTCAACCAAGGGGATAAGTACTTC.

Only a few counts were recorded for this clonotype. The chain employs TRBV7-9 and TRBJ1-1, with 9 bases matching TRBD1. Germline loops: CDR1 SEHNR, CDR2 FQNEAQ (reference sequence). The CDR3 has 15 residues. The J segment lost 2 bases and the V segment lost 3 bases, leaving 4 bases of the junction unmatched. The CDR3, as DNA: TGTGCCAGCAGCTTCGGGGACAGGGTAAACACTGAAGCTTTCTTT. The encoded protein is CASSFGDRVNTEAFF.

This clonotype has a handful of counts. This chain joins TRBV6-5 and TRBJ2-6; D remains unclear. The CDR3 has 15 amino acids. The V gene lost 4 bases and the J gene lost 1 base, with 8 bases spanning the gap. In germline, CDR1 is MNHEY, CDR2 SVGAGI. CDR3 sequence: CASSSPRSGANVLTF. The CDR3 coding sequence is TGTGCCAGCAGTTCCCCCCGGTCTGGGGCCAACGTCCTGACTTTC.

J is TRBJ2-7 and V is TRBV9; TRBD2 matches 14 bases. Germline CDR1 is SGDLS and CDR2 is YYNGEE. V lost 4 bases, J lost 5 bases, and 8 bases stayed unmatched. The CDR3 spans 16 residues. Here the CDR3 DNA reads TGTGCCAGCAGCCCGGGACTAGCGGGAGAAGGCCACGAGCAGTACTTC. Translation gives CASSPGLAGEGHEQYF.

This clonotype came up a few times. The CDR3 loop is CASSDGGLARAYEQYF. The CDR3 nucleotides read TGCGCCAGCAGCGACGGAGGGCTAGCGCGGGCCTACGAGCAGTACTTC. This chain joins TRBV5-1 and TRBJ2-7; perhaps TRBD2 as D (6 bases). The ends were cut back, 4 bases at V and 2 bases at J, with 19 bases in the middle. CDR1 is SGHRS, CDR2 YFSETQ, per germline. This CDR3 spans 16 amino acids. Drawing the rest from reference TRBV5-1 and TRBJ2-7, the complete variable domain is KAGVTQTPRYLIKTRGQQVTLSCSPISGHRSVSWYQQTPGQGLQFLFEYFSETQRNKGNFPGRFSGRQFSNSRSEMNVSTLELGDSALYLCASSDGGLARAYEQYFGPGTRLTVT.

This clonotype was detected a few times. The genes are TRBV12-3 or TRBV12-4 and TRBJ2-3; a possible D gene is TRBD2 (5 bases). CDR3 length: 15 amino acids. The V end was cut by 3 bases, the J end by 2 bases, with 12 bases between. In DNA form, the CDR3 reads TGTGCCAGCAGTTTCACCAGCGGATACACAGATACGCAGTATTTT. Translated, it gives CASSFTSGYTDTQYF.

This clonotype appeared a few times. The chain combines TRBV15 with TRBJ1-1, with D unresolved. CDR1 is LNHNV and CDR2 is YYDKDF in the germline V gene (reference sequence). This CDR3 is 14 amino acids long. V was cut by 0 bases and J by 2 bases, with 7 bases left in between. Here the CDR3 DNA reads TGTGCCACCAGCAGAGAGGCAGCTAACACTGAAGCTTTCTTT. Encoded protein: CATSREAANTEAFF.

The chain combines TRBV7-2 with TRBJ2-1; TRBD2 matches at 10 bases. The junction had 10 bases not matched to a gene; V was cut back by 4 bases and J by 4 bases. Per the germline V gene, CDR1 is SGHTA and CDR2 is FQGNSA. CDR3 length: 17 amino acids. The CDR3 loop is CASSSPELAGLYNEQFF. In nucleotides, the CDR3 is TGTGCCAGCAGCTCCCCTGAACTAGCGGGGTTATACAATGAGCAGTTCTTC.

CDR3 loop: CSVRPDPPYEQYF. The DNA for the CDR3 is TGCAGTGTCCGCCCAGATCCTCCCTACGAGCAGTACTTC. The chain joins TRBV20-1 to TRBJ2-7, with unresolved D. CDR1 and CDR2 (germline): DFQATT, SNEGSKA (reference sequence). Trimming cost V 7 bases and J 2 bases, with 15 bases left between them. This CDR3 is 13 amino acids long.

V gene TRBV6-5 combines with J gene TRBJ2-7; TRBD1 agrees at 8 bases. This CDR3 region has 17 residues. Trimming removed 3 bases from V and 0 bases from J; junction bases left unmatched: 10. Germline assignment: CDR1 MNHEY and CDR2 SVGAGI. This CDR3 reads CASSYSTGAASSYEQYF. DNA of the CDR3: TGTGCCAGCAGTTATTCGACAGGGGCGGCGAGCTCCTACGAGCAGTACTTC.

The CDR3 DNA sequence: TGCGCCAGCAGTCAATCGAGGGACAGGGAGGACCAGCCCCAGCATTTT. Translated: CASSQSRDREDQPQHF. The V and J genes are TRBV23-1 and TRBJ1-5; 9 bases are a match to TRBD1. TRBV23-1 is annotated as an ORF whose role is uncertain. V dropped 0 bases and J dropped 7; count of bases not matched to a gene: 7. The CDR3 consists of 16 residues.

This clonotype was seen only a few times. The CDR3 DNA follows: TGTGCCAGCAGCCTTTTGGACAGATCCTACGAGCAGTACTTC. It yields the protein CASSLLDRSYEQYF. V and J are TRBV7-9 and TRBJ2-7; the D gene is possibly TRBD1 (6 bases). The CDR3 is 14 residues long. Germline CDR1 reads SEHNR; CDR2 reads FQNEAQ (reference sequence). Deletions cut 5 bases from V and 1 base from J, with 12 bases between.

The chain employs TRBV18 and TRBJ2-1; D might be TRBD1 or TRBD2, each matching 6 bases. This CDR3 comprises 14 residues. Germline V gene sequence: CDR1 KGHSH, CDR2 LQKENI. Trimming left V 4 bases short and J 7 bases short, with 14 bases between. The CDR3 nucleotides read TGTGCCAGCTCACGGAACGGAGGGGGTAATGAGCAGTTCTTC. Its protein product is CASSRNGGGNEQFF. The full variable domain, completed using reference TRBV18 and TRBJ2-1, is NAGVMQNPRHLVRRRGQEARLRCSPMKGHSHVYWYRQLPEEGLKFMVYLQKENIIDESGMPKERFSAEFPKEGPSILRIQQVVRGDSAAYFCASSRNGGGNEQFFGPGTRLTVL.

The J gene is TRBJ2-2, the V gene TRBV6-6; D is perhaps TRBD2 (6 bases). Germline CDR1 reads MNHNY; CDR2 reads SVGAGI (reference sequence). V was clipped by 2 bases and J by 2 bases, with 9 bases between them. This CDR3 is 15 amino acids long. CDR3 residues: CASSYGDFNTGELFF. In nucleotides, the CDR3 is TGTGCCAGCAGTTACGGGGACTTCAACACCGGGGAGCTGTTTTTT.

This chain links TRBV29-1 with TRBJ2-1, with 8 bases identical to TRBD2. This CDR3 has 13 residues. CDR1 is SQVTM and CDR2 is ANQGSEA in the germline V gene. J lost 10 bases, V lost 6 bases, and 11 bases had no gene match. The CDR3 nucleotides read TGCAGCGTGCACGGGACTAGTACGGGGGAGCAGTTCTTC. Protein: CSVHGTSTGEQFF.

The chain recombines TRBV4-3 with TRBJ1-2; D is undetermined. The CDR3 has 14 residues. V lost 1 base, J lost 2 bases, and 8 bases lay in between. CDR1 and CDR2 (germline): LGHNA, YSLEER. As DNA, the CDR3 is TGCGCCAGCAGCCAAGTACCCCAAAACTATGGCTACACCTTC. This gives the protein CASSQVPQNYGYTF.

There are a few counts of this clonotype. The rearrangement uses TRBV19 and TRBJ2-7; 10 positions match TRBD1. The germline CDR1 and CDR2 sequences are LNHDA and SQIVND (reference sequence). There are 16 residues in the CDR3. V was clipped by 5 bases and J by 4 bases; unmatched bases: 11. Here the CDR3 DNA reads TGTGCCAGTAGTCTCAATCCGGGACAGGGGATGTACGAGCAGTACTTC. It codes for CASSLNPGQGMYEQYF.

The chain is built from TRBV29-1 and TRBJ1-2, with D tentatively TRBD1 (6 bases). V was shortened by 4 bases and J by 5 bases, with 14 bases between the two germline ends. Germline V gene sequence: CDR1 SQVTM, CDR2 ANQGSEA. The CDR3 length is 13 residues. The CDR3 loop is CSVGQGRGYGYTF. CDR3 bases: TGCAGCGTTGGGCAGGGGAGGGGATATGGCTACACCTTC.

CDR3 sequence: CASSISGQLLGGYTF. The DNA of the CDR3 is TGTGCCAGTAGTATTTCGGGACAGCTTCTGGGAGGCTACACCTTC. The chain joins TRBV19 to TRBJ1-2, with 7 positions matching TRBD1. V lost 3 bases, J lost 8 bases, and 12 bases stayed unmatched. The CDR3 is 15 residues long. Germline loops: CDR1 LNHDA, CDR2 SQIVND (reference sequence).

This clonotype was observed a handful of times. The genes are TRBV20-1 and TRBJ2-5; TRBD1 agrees at 10 bases. After removal of 4 bases from V and 5 bases from J, the junction contained 7 bases not matched to a gene. Germline V lookup: CDR1 DFQATT, CDR2 SNEGSKA (reference sequence). The CDR3 runs to 14 residues. The CDR3 DNA follows: TGCAGTGCTAACGGACAGGGGGTTTGGGAGACCCAGTACTTC. Protein product: CSANGQGVWETQYF.

This chain links TRBV6-5 with TRBJ1-2; TRBD1 matches at 10 bases. Germline V lookup: CDR1 MNHEY, CDR2 SVGAGI. The V and J ends lost 5 bases and 2 bases, in that order; junction bases with no gene match: 8. This CDR3 is built from 16 residues. DNA of the CDR3: TGTGCCAGCAGTGGGGGGGACAGGGGCTTAAACTATGGCTACACCTTC. It yields the protein CASSGGDRGLNYGYTF.

This clonotype was counted only a few times. V usage is TRBV12-3 or TRBV12-4 and J usage is TRBJ2-7, with 8 bases fitting TRBD1. J lost 3 bases, V lost 6 bases, and 7 bases had no gene match. The CDR3 is 14 residues long. As DNA, the CDR3 is TGTGCCAGCAGCCCGAACGACAGGGGCTACGAGCAGTACTTC. Protein sequence: CASSPNDRGYEQYF.